This TCR beta chain was identified during a study of cytomegalovirus exposure and HLA in healthy donors. Study-wide context: The roughly 110 validation repertoires were produced on the same platform as the approximately 620 repertoires of the first cohort. This was reported in a later analysis.

The protocol was immunoSEQ multiplex PCR, while the TCRdb copy is restricted to in-frame clones and leaves out a portion. This table holds over 150,000 clones, approximately 96% found once. About this clone itself: Its antigen is not identified.

Points from the study as a whole: Cytomegalovirus status was reportedly diagnosed by the classifier with high specificity and sensitivity. The tendency of first-cohort TCR clusters to co-occur in the 100 to 150 validation repertoires was identified by a subsequent analysis. Three chains linked to CMV were shown in vitro to be specific for CMV antigens.

Germline CDR1 and CDR2: SGHTA and FQGNSA. Trimming removed 1 base from V and 8 bases from J, with 14 bases in between. The CDR3 consists of 15 residues. The V call is TRBV7-2, the J call TRBJ1-4; possibly TRBD1 for D (6 bases). The receptor was derived from a woman aged 18 to 35 in good health and CMV-seronegative. Material: PBMCs. The DNA of the CDR3 is TGTGCCAGCAGCTTAGTGCGGGGGCAGGGGGAAAAACTGTTTTTT. Residues: CASSLVRGQGEKLFF.